This T cell receptor (beta chain) originates from a study of blood T cell repertoires in COVID-19. At the level of the study: The United States, Italy and Spain were the sources of the acute and convalescent COVID-19 samples.

As processed by the authors: Nucleated cell counts were estimated from reference gene primer amplification. Only in-frame clones appear in the TCRdb table, and some are missing; sequencing was by immunoSEQ multiplex PCR. The V and J calls and the clone size are those of that table, but D and trimming were determined from the DNA. The sample yields about 150,000 clones, approximately 73% seen once. CDR1 and CDR2 from the germline V gene are LGHNA and YNFKEQ. Trimming removed 0 bases at V and 3 bases at J, with 12 bases between. The CDR3 contains 15 residues. The clonotype originates from a woman older than 75 with acute or convalescent COVID-19. The sequencing input was peripheral blood. This chain connects TRBV4-2 to TRBJ2-7; possible D gene TRBD2, 6 bases. CDR3 in DNA: TGTGCCAGCAGCCAAGATTTAGCGGAGGACTACGAGCAGTACTTC. Amino acids: CASSQDLAEDYEQYF.